Below, 13 T cell receptor beta chains from the same sample are listed, as sequenced in a study of graft-versus-host responses after intestinal transplantation. The protocol was immunoSEQ multiplex PCR, while the TCRdb copy is restricted to in-frame clones and leaves out a portion. The sample shows fewer than 110,000 clones, roughly 86% of them seen only once. The antigens of these receptors remain unknown. This material consisted of unstimulated CD4+ T cells sorted from spleen or lymph node cells, taken before transplant. These receptors were taken from a human donor who was the organ donor for an intestinal transplant.

The chain recombines TRBV7-3 with TRBJ2-2; TRBD2 might be the D (6 bases). The CDR3 runs 16 residues. V was cut by 5 bases and J by 6 bases, with 19 bases left in between. The V gene's germline CDR1 is SGHTA and CDR2 FQGTGA. CDR3 sequence: CASSRTPDYGSGELFF. The CDR3 DNA reads TGTGCCAGCAGCCGTACCCCGGACTACGGATCCGGGGAGCTGTTTTTT.

The chain joins TRBV5-6 to TRBJ1-2; D gene unclear. Trimming took 0 bases from V and 0 from J, leaving 3 bases between them. CDR1 and CDR2 from the germline V gene are SGHDT and YYEEEE. This CDR3 is built from 13 residues. CDR3 protein: CASSLVANYGYTF. CDR3 bases: TGTGCCAGCAGCTTGGTCGCTAACTATGGCTACACCTTC.

The rearrangement joins TRBV7-9 to TRBJ1-5; 7 bases line up with TRBD1. Trimming at V came to 6 bases and at J to 4 bases, leaving 15 bases not matched to a gene. Germline V gives CDR1 SEHNR, CDR2 FQNEAQ (reference sequence). The CDR3 loop spans 17 amino acids. Here the CDR3 DNA reads TGTGCCAGCAGTCGGACGTTCCTCGACAGGGCTAATCAGCCCCAGCATTTT. It codes for CASSRTFLDRANQPQHF.

The V gene is TRBV6-1, the J gene TRBJ1-2, with D uncertain. The germline CDR1 and CDR2 sequences are MNHNS and SASEGT. The CDR3 consists of 13 residues. Between the trimmed V and J ends, which lost 8 bases and 3 bases, there was a span of 13 bases. The CDR3 loop reads CASLGRTDYGYTF. The CDR3 DNA is TGTGCCAGCTTGGGTCGCACGGACTATGGCTACACCTTC.

The chain links TRBV6-1 to TRBJ2-5, with TRBD1 as a possible D gene (5 bases). The closer fit of TRBJ2-7 to the DNA end suggests the J call may be wrong. Germline assignment: CDR1 MNHNS and CDR2 SASEGT. The length of the CDR3 is 12 residues. The DNA for the CDR3 is TGTGCCAGCAGTGTGACAGCCTACGAGCAGTACTTC. Encoded protein: CASSVTAYEQYF.

The V gene is TRBV27, the J gene TRBJ1-1, with a possible D match to TRBD1 (5 bases). V lost 6 bases to trimming and J lost 1 base, with 12 bases between them. Looked up from germline, CDR1 is MNHEY and CDR2 is SMNVEV (reference sequence). The CDR3 consists of 14 residues. DNA for the CDR3: TGTGCCAGCAGGGTGGAGAGGGGGAACACTGAAGCTTTCTTT. Its protein is CASRVERGNTEAFF.

The chain uses TRBV5-1 and TRBJ2-1; 7 bases align to TRBD2. This CDR3 is built from 15 residues. Trimming took 1 base from V and 8 from J; bases not matched to a gene: 9. CDR1 and CDR2 (germline): SGHRS, YFSETQ. Here the CDR3 DNA reads TGCGCCAGCAGCTTGTTGGGAGGGGCCCGGGATGAGCAGTTCTTC. Its protein product is CASSLLGGARDEQFF.

The V gene is TRBV15, the J gene TRBJ2-5, with 9 bases matching TRBD2. Germline V gene data show CDR1 as LNHNV and CDR2 as YYDKDF (reference sequence). Trimming removed 1 base from V and 4 bases from J; junction bases left unmatched: 13. The CDR3 runs to 18 residues. CDR3 residues: CATSRGSAGGLLGETQYF. The CDR3 DNA reads as TGTGCCACCAGCAGAGGTTCAGCGGGAGGCCTCCTGGGAGAGACCCAGTACTTC. The full variable domain, completed using reference TRBV15 and TRBJ2-5, is DAMVIQNPRYQVTQFGKPVTLSCSQTLNHNVMYWYQQKSSQAPKLLFHYYDKDFNNEADTPDNFQSRRPNTSFCFLDIRSPGLGDTAMYLCATSRGSAGGLLGETQYFGPGTRLLVL.

This clone was detected only once. The V gene is TRBV15, the J gene TRBJ2-7; maybe TRBD1 (6 bases). The V and J ends lost 4 bases and 2 bases respectively, with 18 bases between them. Germline values: CDR1 LNHNV, CDR2 YYDKDF (reference sequence). The CDR3 spans 16 residues. The chain's CDR3 is CATSKGGGQDPYEQYF. The DNA of the CDR3 is TGTGCCACCAGCAAAGGGGGTGGGCAGGACCCCTACGAGCAGTACTTC.

The V gene is TRBV7-3, the J gene TRBJ2-1, with D possibly being TRBD2 (5 bases). Germline V lookup: CDR1 SGHTA, CDR2 FQGTGA. CDR3 length: 16 amino acids. Between the trimmed V and J ends, which lost 3 bases and 2 bases, there was a span of 14 bases. The CDR3, as DNA: TGTGCCAGCAGCTTCCGACTCCGGGGAACCTACAATGAGCAGTTCTTC. Protein product: CASSFRLRGTYNEQFF.

The chain combines TRBV5-6 with TRBJ1-2, with no clear D. V was trimmed by 1 base and J by 3 bases, leaving 10 bases between them. The CDR3 covers 14 residues. Germline CDR1 reads SGHDT; CDR2 reads YYEEEE. CDR3 DNA: TGTGCCAGCAGCTTGTTGGGATTGGACTATGGCTACACCTTC. This codes for CASSLLGLDYGYTF.

This rearrangement joins TRBV7-9 to TRBJ1-1; no reliable D call. The length of the CDR3 is 15 residues. The V and J ends lost 5 bases and 5 bases respectively, with 18 bases between them. CDR1 is SEHNR and CDR2 is FQNEAQ in the germline V gene (reference sequence). CDR3 DNA sequence: TGTGCCAGCAGCCGAGACTCGATGTGGAAGACTGAAGCTTTCTTT. It yields the protein CASSRDSMWKTEAFF.

The chain links TRBV7-2 to TRBJ1-6, with D unresolved. V lost 2 bases, J lost 0 bases, and 8 bases lay in between. The CDR3 contains 16 residues. The germline gives CDR1 SGHTA, CDR2 FQGNSA. The CDR3 bases are TGTGCCAGCAGCTTAAGGCAAAGCTCCTATAATTCACCCCTCCACTTT. It translates to CASSLRQSSYNSPLHF.